The 32 T cell receptor beta chains in this list originate from one sample, sequenced in a study of shared clonotypes between healthy human individuals. Naive CD8 populations comprised CD45RO-negative cells positively selected for CCR7, excluding terminally differentiated effector memory CD45RA+ cells. Clones were sequenced by immunoSEQ multiplex PCR, and TCRdb holds only the in-frame ones, with some missing. The repertoire holds hundreds of thousands of clones, with 80% to 95% as singletons. Sequencing input: naive CD8+ T cells sorted from blood. The receptors shown here come from a man aged 25 to 40 in good health.

This clone turned up a few times. The chain is built from TRBV7-9 and TRBJ1-4; D is perhaps TRBD1 (5 bases). Germline V gives CDR1 SEHNR, CDR2 FQNEAQ (reference sequence). The CDR3 runs to 15 residues. V lost 1 base and J 8 bases, leaving 14 bases between the germline ends. The CDR3 here is CASSLVGQGREKLFF. CDR3 nucleotides: TGTGCCAGCAGCTTAGTGGGTCAGGGTCGGGAAAAACTGTTTTTT.

As for this clone: This sample includes further DNA sequences coding for the same CDR3. The chain employs TRBV12-5 and TRBJ2-7; D gene uncertain. CDR1 LGHNT and CDR2 FRNRAP come from the germline V gene. This CDR3 has 11 residues. Between the trimmed V and J ends, which lost 6 bases and 5 bases, there was a span of 8 bases. Written as DNA, the CDR3 is TGTGCTAGTGGCCTCGGACACGAGCAGTACTTC. Translation gives CASGLGHEQYF.

Only one count was recorded for this clone. In nucleotides, the CDR3 is TGTGCCAGCAGCTTTGGTAGCAATCAGCCCCAGCATTTT. It specifies CASSFGSNQPQHF. J is TRBJ1-5 and V is TRBV5-6; D remains ambiguous. This CDR3 is 13 amino acids long. CDR1 is SGHDT and CDR2 is YYEEEE in the germline V gene. Trimming cost V 2 bases and J 0 bases, with 3 bases left between them.

This chain joins TRBV14 and TRBJ2-1; TRBD1 agrees at 8 bases. The CDR3 loop spans 16 amino acids. V was clipped by 3 bases and J by 6 bases; unmatched bases: 10. The germline CDR1 and CDR2 sequences are SGHDN and FVKESK. The CDR3 nucleotides read TGTGCCAGCAGCCATGTCCGGGACAGGAGGCCCAATGAGCAGTTCTTC. This encodes CASSHVRDRRPNEQFF.

This clone showed up just a few times. Written as DNA, the CDR3 is TGCGCCAGCAGCCATACCGGACACCTAAATCAGCCCCAGCATTTT. Protein sequence: CASSHTGHLNQPQHF. The chain combines TRBV4-1 with TRBJ1-5, with D possibly TRBD1 on 5 matching bases. Trimming cost V 3 bases and J 4 bases, with 13 bases left between them. The CDR3 spans 15 residues. Per the germline V gene, CDR1 is MGHRA and CDR2 is YSYEKL.

A single count supports this clone. The chain links TRBV7-2 to TRBJ2-5; 7 nucleotides align to TRBD1. After removal of 6 bases from V and 3 bases from J, the junction contained 7 bases not matched to a gene. The CDR3 extends over 14 amino acids. Germline V CDR1 and CDR2: SGHTA, FQGNSA. CDR3 sequence (DNA): TGTGCCAGCAGTTTTCCAACAGGGGAAGAGACCCAGTACTTC. It translates to CASSFPTGEETQYF. Combining the CDR3 with reference TRBV7-2 and TRBJ2-5 gives the whole variable domain GAGVSQSPSNKVTEKGKDVELRCDPISGHTALYWYRQSLGQGLEFLIYFQGNSAPDKSGLPSDRFSAERTGGSVSTLTIQRTQQEDSAVYLCASSFPTGEETQYFGPGTRLLVL.

This clone was detected only once. The chain links TRBV29-1 to TRBJ2-1; 10 bases map to TRBD2. This CDR3 has 14 residues. Germline CDR1 SQVTM, CDR2 ANQGSEA. The junction had 12 bases not matched to a gene; V was cut back by 6 bases and J by 10 bases. CDR3 sequence reads: CSVTGLAGVLEQFF. The DNA for the CDR3 is TGCAGCGTCACCGGGCTAGCGGGAGTTTTGGAGCAGTTCTTC.

The CDR3 loop reads CASSPPGAYEQYF. The DNA of the CDR3 is TGTGCCAGCAGCCCTCCGGGCGCCTACGAGCAGTACTTC. The chain uses TRBV7-2 and TRBJ2-7, with D hard to call. Germline assignment: CDR1 SGHTA and CDR2 FQGNSA. The CDR3 contains 13 residues. Deletions cut 5 bases from V and 2 bases from J, with 10 bases between.

The chain uses TRBV6-6 and TRBJ2-1; 12 bases match TRBD2. Germline V gene data show CDR1 as MNHNY and CDR2 as SVGAGI (reference sequence). The CDR3 loop spans 16 amino acids. The ends lost 4 bases at V and 8 bases at J; junction bases unmatched: 9. The DNA for the CDR3 is TGTGCCAGCAGTTCCAGACTAGCGGGAGTAGGTGATGAGCAGTTCTTC. Translating gives CASSSRLAGVGDEQFF.

V usage is TRBV7-9 and J usage is TRBJ1-2; 7 nucleotides line up with TRBD1. Germline V gene data show CDR1 as SEHNR and CDR2 as FQNEAQ (reference sequence). The CDR3 extends over 17 amino acids. Trimming took 5 bases from V and 2 from J; bases not matched to a gene: 14. The CDR3 region has the DNA TGTGCCAGCAGCCTGCTAGGGATGACAGGGACCAACTATGGCTACACCTTC. Its protein product is CASSLLGMTGTNYGYTF.

V is TRBV7-6 and J is TRBJ2-2; D gene uncertain. CDR1 and CDR2 (germline): SGHVS, FNYEAQ. Between the trimmed V and J ends, which lost 5 bases and 4 bases, there was a span of 11 bases. This CDR3 comprises 14 residues. CDR3 region: CASSQDTSTGELFF. CDR3 in DNA: TGTGCCAGCAGCCAAGACACCAGCACCGGGGAGCTGTTTTTT. The entire variable domain, with the rest obtained from reference TRBV7-6 and TRBJ2-2, is as follows: GAGVSQSPRYKVTKRGQDVALRCDPISGHVSLYWYRQALGQGPEFLTYFNYEAQQDKSGLPNDRFSAERPEGSISTLTIQRTEQRDSAMYRCASSQDTSTGELFFGEGSRLTVL.

The CDR3 here is CASSGSGRRSETQYF. CDR3 DNA: TGTGCCAGCAGCGGGAGCGGGAGGAGATCAGAGACCCAGTACTTC. The gene calls are TRBV9 and TRBJ2-5; 9 bases are shared with TRBD2. V shed 3 bases, J shed 4 bases, and the junction held 7 bases outside the gene matches. CDR1 SGDLS and CDR2 YYNGEE come from the germline V gene. The CDR3 has 15 amino acids.

The chain has TRBV30 and TRBJ2-7, with D maybe TRBD2 (6 bases). This CDR3 region has 14 residues. V lost 0 bases and J 1 base, leaving 10 bases between the germline ends. CDR1 is GTSNPN and CDR2 is SVGIG in the germline V gene (reference sequence). CDR3 in DNA: TGTGCCTGGAGTGTGTCAGGAGGGTCCTACGAGCAGTACTTC. Its protein is CAWSVSGGSYEQYF.

J is TRBJ2-7 and V is TRBV30, with 10 nucleotides matching TRBD1. Germline-derived CDR1 and CDR2 are GTSNPN and SVGIG (reference sequence). The CDR3 spans 16 residues. The J segment lost 3 bases and the V segment lost 3 bases, leaving 11 bases of the junction unmatched. The CDR3 nucleotides are TGTGCCTGGAGGCCGACAGGGGGCCCATATTTCTACGAGCAGTACTTC. Its protein is CAWRPTGGPYFYEQYF.

This chain connects TRBV2 to TRBJ2-7, with D unresolved. With 7 bases removed from V and 3 bases from J, the gap between germline ends came to 10 bases. This CDR3 comprises 12 residues. The germline CDR1 and CDR2 sequences are SNHLY and FYNNEI. This CDR3 reads CASKGSYYEQYF. CDR3 coding DNA: TGTGCCAGCAAAGGAAGCTACTACGAGCAGTACTTC. Variable domain in full (rest from reference TRBV2 and TRBJ2-7): EPEVTQTPSHQVTQMGQEVILRCVPISNHLYFYWYRQILGQKVEFLVSFYNNEISEKSEIFDDQFSVERPDGSNFTLKIRSTKLEDSAMYFCASKGSYYEQYFGPGTRLTVT.

CDR3 DNA: TGCGCCAGCAGCCAACACAACCTAGCAGGGACAGGGGCGAGCACTGAAGCTTTCTTT. This codes for CASSQHNLAGTGASTEAFF. The rearrangement links TRBV4-1 to TRBJ1-1, with 10 bases lining up with TRBD1. The J segment lost 4 bases and the V segment lost 2 bases, leaving 16 bases of the junction unmatched. This CDR3 is built from 19 residues. Germline CDR1 is MGHRA and CDR2 is YSYEKL.

V is TRBV15 and J is TRBJ2-1, with 8 bases fitting TRBD2. The CDR3 covers 14 residues. Germline V CDR1 and CDR2: LNHNV, YYDKDF (reference sequence). V lost 9 bases to trimming and J lost 6 bases; unmatched junction nucleotides: 10. In DNA form, the CDR3 reads TGTGCCACGGAAGCGGGAGAGGGGTCCAATGAGCAGTTCTTC. Its translation is CATEAGEGSNEQFF.

The CDR3 is CSVADRGNYGYTF. Here the CDR3 DNA reads TGCAGCGTTGCTGACAGGGGCAACTATGGCTACACCTTC. V is TRBV29-1 and J is TRBJ1-2; 8 bases align to TRBD1. Germline CDR1 reads SQVTM; CDR2 reads ANQGSEA. CDR3 length: 13 residues. V dropped 4 bases and J dropped 2; count of bases not matched to a gene: 3.

This clone was seen once. The genes are TRBV7-6 and TRBJ2-2; 7 bases fit TRBD2. The junction had 9 bases not matched to a gene; V was cut back by 4 bases and J by 7 bases. Germline CDR1 and CDR2: SGHVS and FNYEAQ. The CDR3 extends over 15 amino acids. The CDR3 sequence is CASSYGGFDGGELFF. CDR3 in DNA: TGTGCCAGCAGCTACGGGGGGTTCGATGGCGGGGAGCTGTTTTTT.

CDR3 sequence: CASSLKEGDTGELFF. CDR3 sequence (DNA): TGCGCCAGCAGCTTGAAAGAAGGGGACACCGGGGAGCTGTTTTTT. The V call is TRBV5-1, the J call TRBJ2-2, with D possibly being TRBD1 (5 bases). Germline-derived CDR1 and CDR2 are SGHRS and YFSETQ. CDR3 length equals 15 residues. V was pared by 1 base and J by 3 bases, with 10 bases between.

The chain combines TRBV2 with TRBJ2-1; TRBD2 matches at 10 bases. The CDR3 sequence is 16 residues long. Trimming took 5 bases from V and 6 from J; bases not matched to a gene: 10. Germline V gene data show CDR1 as SNHLY and CDR2 as FYNNEI. The CDR3 region is CASSTIASGGINEQFF. CDR3 sequence (DNA): TGTGCCAGCAGTACAATTGCTAGCGGGGGTATCAATGAGCAGTTCTTC.

This clone was observed once. This chain links TRBV6-5 with TRBJ2-1; D gene uncertain. This CDR3 is 12 amino acids long. Germline V lookup: CDR1 MNHEY, CDR2 SVGAGI. V was pared by 4 bases and J by 7 bases, with 8 bases between. CDR3 sequence reads: CASSSSENEQFF. In DNA form, the CDR3 reads TGTGCCAGCAGTTCGAGCGAGAATGAGCAGTTCTTC.

J is TRBJ2-3 and V is TRBV19; TRBD2 matches 8 bases. The junction had 3 bases not matched to a gene; V was cut back by 1 base and J by 0 bases. The CDR3 totals 16 residues. CDR1 and CDR2 from the germline V gene are LNHDA and SQIVND (reference sequence). CDR3 nucleotides: TGTGCCAGTAGTATAGTGGCTAGCGGGAGCACAGATACGCAGTATTTT. This codes for CASSIVASGSTDTQYF.

The chain employs TRBV18 and TRBJ2-7; D gene uncertain. The V end was cut by 6 bases, the J end by 7 bases, with 13 bases between. CDR3 size: 12 residues. Germline lookup yields CDR1 KGHSH and CDR2 LQKENI. The CDR3 here is CASSPPPEEQYF. In DNA form, the CDR3 reads TGTGCCAGCTCCCCTCCCCCAGAAGAGCAGTACTTC. Based on the CDR3 plus reference TRBV18 and TRBJ2-7, the full variable domain is NAGVMQNPRHLVRRRGQEARLRCSPMKGHSHVYWYRQLPEEGLKFMVYLQKENIIDESGMPKERFSAEFPKEGPSILRIQQVVRGDSAAYFCASSPPPEEQYFGPGTRLTVT.

This chain joins TRBV28 and TRBJ2-3, with D possibly matching TRBD2 (7 bases). The CDR3 contains 16 residues. V gave up 8 bases and J gave up 1 base, with 19 bases separating them. Germline V gene sequence: CDR1 MDHEN, CDR2 SYDVKM. DNA for the CDR3: TGTGCCAGCCTGAGGGGGGGAGGTTCCCGCACAGATACGCAGTATTTT. Its protein product is CASLRGGGSRTDTQYF.

CDR3 sequence: CASSFFAGGQLEQFF. Written as DNA, the CDR3 is TGTGCCAGCAGTTTCTTCGCGGGAGGGCAGTTGGAGCAGTTCTTC. The chain combines TRBV27 with TRBJ2-1, with 9 bases fitting TRBD2. There are 15 residues in the CDR3. V lost 3 bases, J lost 10 bases, and 10 bases stayed unmatched. Per germline, CDR1 MNHEY and CDR2 SMNVEV (reference sequence).

Concerning this clone: At the DNA level, this CDR3 is encoded by other sequences in the same sample as well. The chain has TRBV9 and TRBJ1-5; D might be TRBD1 (5 bases). This CDR3 is built from 14 residues. Germline assignment: CDR1 SGDLS and CDR2 YYNGEE. The V and J ends lost 3 bases and 4 bases respectively, with 11 bases between them. DNA of the CDR3: TGTGCCAGCAGCGGGGGGGGATCGAATCAGCCCCAGCATTTT. Residues: CASSGGGSNQPQHF.

The rearrangement links TRBV5-4 to TRBJ2-5; 8 bases line up with TRBD2. The CDR3 contains 15 residues. CDR1 is SGHNT, CDR2 YYREEE, per germline (reference sequence). After removal of 1 base from V and 3 bases from J, the junction contained 5 bases not matched to a gene. CDR3 DNA sequence: TGTGCCAGCAGCTTGATAGAACTAGCGGAAGAGACCCAGTACTTC. It is translated as CASSLIELAEETQYF.

The chain recombines TRBV9 with TRBJ2-7; D perhaps matches TRBD2 (5 bases). Germline V CDR1 and CDR2: SGDLS, YYNGEE. The CDR3 spans 16 residues. The ends were cut back, 0 bases at V and 0 bases at J, with 13 bases in the middle. This CDR3 is CASSVDSSFPSYEQYF. The CDR3, as DNA: TGTGCCAGCAGCGTAGATTCTAGCTTCCCCTCCTACGAGCAGTACTTC.

The CDR3 here is CASRTTASNQPQHF. The CDR3 nucleotides are TGTGCCAGCAGGACGACAGCAAGTAATCAGCCCCAGCATTTT. The chain is built from TRBV27 and TRBJ1-5, with TRBD1 as a possible D gene (5 bases). The CDR3 has 14 amino acids. Trimming took 6 bases from V and 4 from J, leaving 13 bases between them. The germline CDR1 and CDR2 sequences are MNHEY and SMNVEV (reference sequence).

This clone occurred once. The chain carries TRBV7-8 and TRBJ2-7; TRBD1 matches 9 bases. Per the germline V gene, CDR1 is SGHVS and CDR2 is FQNEAQ. Germline trimming cut 7 bases from V and 5 bases from J; bases unmatched to any gene: 15. The CDR3 is 16 amino acids. In nucleotides, the CDR3 is TGTGCCAGCACCCCGAACGACAGGGGGATTATAGACGAGCAGTACTTC. Translated, it gives CASTPNDRGIIDEQYF.

V and J are TRBV7-9 and TRBJ2-7; 7 nucleotides agree with TRBD2. V shed 5 bases, J shed 3 bases, and the junction held 7 bases outside the gene matches. The length of the CDR3 is 14 residues. Per germline, CDR1 SEHNR and CDR2 FQNEAQ (reference sequence). CDR3 sequence (DNA): TGTGCCAGCAGCCCCCGGACTAGTGACTACGAGCAGTACTTC. Translating gives CASSPRTSDYEQYF. The complete variable domain, with remaining parts taken from reference TRBV7-9 and TRBJ2-7, reads DTGVSQNPRHKITKRGQNVTFRCDPISEHNRLYWYRQTLGQGPEFLTYFQNEAQLEKSRLLSDRFSAERPKGSFSTLEIQRTEQGDSAMYLCASSPRTSDYEQYFGPGTRLTVT.